This T cell receptor (beta chain) was documented in a study of OX40 agonist ivuxolimab in advanced cancers. Study-level information: Treatment received earlier with anti-PD-1, anti-PD-L1 or anti-CTLA-4 agents was allowed, and less than 45% had some.

A note on this clone: Antigen: not known.

Data came from immunoSEQ multiplex PCR; TCRdb stores just in-frame clones and leaves some out. Here the sample spans 55,000 to 85,000 clones, roughly 85% being singletons. Regarding the study as a whole: Averaging showed that CD8+ T cells had more expanded clones than CD4+ did. Some nonresponders also had low normalized T-cell clonal expansion. Antigen specificity of clonally expanded peripheral T cells was not established.

V dropped 5 bases and J dropped 3 bases, with 13 bases sitting between them. The CDR3 is 14 residues long. Germline V CDR1 and CDR2: MDHEN, SYDVKM. The genes are TRBV28 and TRBJ1-1, with D perhaps matching TRBD1 (5 bases). This material consisted of CD4+ or CD8+ T cells sorted from blood, taken in a trial of the OX40 agonist ivuxolimab. This receptor was identified in an adult with an advanced solid tumor such as melanoma, head and neck, liver or kidney cancer. The CDR3 loop reads CASSRIRVDTEAFF. The CDR3 nucleotides are TGTGCCAGCAGTCGGATCAGGGTGGACACTGAAGCTTTCTTT.